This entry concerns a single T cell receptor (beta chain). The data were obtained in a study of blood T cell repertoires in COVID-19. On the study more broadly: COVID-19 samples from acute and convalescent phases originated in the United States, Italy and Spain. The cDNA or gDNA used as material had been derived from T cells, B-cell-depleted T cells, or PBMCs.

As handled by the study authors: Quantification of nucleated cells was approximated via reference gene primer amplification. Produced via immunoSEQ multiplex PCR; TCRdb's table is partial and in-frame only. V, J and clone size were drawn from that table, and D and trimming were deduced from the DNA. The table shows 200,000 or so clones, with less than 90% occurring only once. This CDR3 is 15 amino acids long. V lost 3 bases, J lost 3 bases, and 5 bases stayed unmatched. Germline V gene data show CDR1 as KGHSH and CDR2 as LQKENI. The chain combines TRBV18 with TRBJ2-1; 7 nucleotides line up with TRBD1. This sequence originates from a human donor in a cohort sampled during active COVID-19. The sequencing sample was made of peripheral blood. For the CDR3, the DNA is TGTGCCAGCTCACCGCCGGGACAGAACTACAATGAGCAGTTCTTC. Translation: CASSPPGQNYNEQFF. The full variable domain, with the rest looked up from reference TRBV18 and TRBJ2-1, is NAGVMQNPRHLVRRRGQEARLRCSPMKGHSHVYWYRQLPEEGLKFMVYLQKENIIDESGMPKERFSAEFPKEGPSILRIQQVVRGDSAAYFCASSPPGQNYNEQFFGPGTRLTVL.